The 4 T cell receptor beta chains below all came from one sample that was sequenced in a study of blood T cell repertoires in COVID-19. Sequenced by immunoSEQ multiplex PCR; TCRdb stores in-frame clones only, minus some. The repertoire includes tens of thousands of clones, over 70% of them detected once, and 21% sits in the top ten. The sample was peripheral blood. The receptors shown here come from a man between 70 and 80 years old with acute or convalescent COVID-19.

This chain joins TRBV19 and TRBJ2-7; TRBD1 might be the D (5 bases). CDR3 length equals 13 residues. V lost 5 bases to trimming and J lost 4 bases, with 12 bases between them. Germline-derived CDR1 and CDR2 are LNHDA and SQIVND (reference sequence). CDR3 loop: CASSGQGVYEQYF. DNA for the CDR3: TGTGCCAGTAGTGGGCAGGGTGTATACGAGCAGTACTTC.

V gene TRBV6-4 combines with J gene TRBJ2-3; 12 bases align to TRBD2. The CDR3 has 16 amino acids. Germline loops: CDR1 MRHNA, CDR2 SNTAGT. The ends lost 4 bases at V and 2 bases at J; junction bases unmatched: 4. The CDR3 is CASSAGLAGFTDTQYF. The CDR3 DNA sequence: TGTGCCAGCAGTGCCGGACTAGCGGGATTCACAGATACGCAGTATTTT.

The J gene is TRBJ1-5, the V gene TRBV19; 9 bases fit TRBD1. This CDR3 comprises 14 residues. Germline trimming cut 5 bases from V and 7 bases from J; bases unmatched to any gene: 6. Per the germline V gene, CDR1 is LNHDA and CDR2 is SQIVND (reference sequence). DNA of the CDR3: TGTGCCAGTAGTGGGACAGGGCAAGGCCAGCCCCAGCATTTT. This codes for CASSGTGQGQPQHF.

J is TRBJ2-3 and V is TRBV5-1; the D gene is possibly TRBD2 (6 bases). Germline V gene lookup returns CDR1 SGHRS and CDR2 YFSETQ. Trimming removed 4 bases at V and 2 bases at J, with 17 bases between. The CDR3 is made up of 16 amino acids. Here the CDR3 reads CASSLPMGDFTDTQYF. CDR3 nucleotide sequence: TGCGCCAGCAGCCTCCCCATGGGGGACTTCACAGATACGCAGTATTTT.